This TCR beta chain was retrieved from a study of blood T cells in healthy people across ages. The wider study: Per every two T cells, about one barcoded beta molecule was captured by template switching.

Study-wide results and caveats: No conclusive comparison of naive versus antigen-experienced cells was possible with unsorted PBMCs.

Next came a second PCR, run for about 6 to 12 cycles, which used a sample-barcoded 5' primer along with a J-beta primer mix. TCRdb reprocessed the 5' RACE reads via MiXCR and lists one record per CDR3 protein. The sample includes some 920,000 distinct CDR3 sequences, about 53% of them seen just once. The CDR3 is made up of 12 amino acids. Germline loops: CDR1 DFQATT, CDR2 SNEGSKA (reference sequence). V lost 8 bases to trimming and J lost 3 bases; unmatched junction nucleotides: 6. Comments on this clonotype: What it binds is not known.

This chain uses TRBV20-1 with TRBJ2-7, with 8 bases lining up with TRBD1. The receptor's source is a woman aged 55-75 years in good health. The sequenced sample was blood. CDR3 in amino acids: CSPRDRYYEQYF. CDR3 DNA: TGCAGTCCGAGGGACAGGTACTACGAGCAGTACTTC.